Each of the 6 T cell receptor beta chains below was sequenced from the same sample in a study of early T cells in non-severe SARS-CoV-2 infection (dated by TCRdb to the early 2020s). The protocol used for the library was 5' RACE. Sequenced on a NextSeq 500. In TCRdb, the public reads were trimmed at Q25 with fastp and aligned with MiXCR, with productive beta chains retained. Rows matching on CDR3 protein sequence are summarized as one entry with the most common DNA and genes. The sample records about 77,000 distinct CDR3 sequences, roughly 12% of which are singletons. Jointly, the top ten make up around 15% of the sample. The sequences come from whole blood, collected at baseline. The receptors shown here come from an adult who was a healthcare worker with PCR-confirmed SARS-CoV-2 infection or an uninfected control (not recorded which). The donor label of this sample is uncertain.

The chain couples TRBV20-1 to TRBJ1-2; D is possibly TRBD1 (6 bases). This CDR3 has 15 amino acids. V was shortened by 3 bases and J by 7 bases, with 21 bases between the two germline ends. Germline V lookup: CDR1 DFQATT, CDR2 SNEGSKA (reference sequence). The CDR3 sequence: CSASPQYEGVLGYTF. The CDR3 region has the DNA TGCAGTGCTAGCCCCCAATACGAGGGGGTACTTGGCTACACCTTC.

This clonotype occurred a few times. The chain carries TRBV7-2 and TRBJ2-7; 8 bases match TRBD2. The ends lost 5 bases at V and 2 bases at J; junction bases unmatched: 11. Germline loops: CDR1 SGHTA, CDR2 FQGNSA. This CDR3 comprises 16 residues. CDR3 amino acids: CASSPRTGGLTYEQYF. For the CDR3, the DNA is TGTGCCAGCAGCCCTCGGACGGGGGGGTTAACCTACGAGCAGTACTTC. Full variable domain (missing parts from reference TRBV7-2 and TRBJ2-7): GAGVSQSPSNKVTEKGKDVELRCDPISGHTALYWYRQSLGQGLEFLIYFQGNSAPDKSGLPSDRFSAERTGGSVSTLTIQRTQQEDSAVYLCASSPRTGGLTYEQYFGPGTRLTVT.

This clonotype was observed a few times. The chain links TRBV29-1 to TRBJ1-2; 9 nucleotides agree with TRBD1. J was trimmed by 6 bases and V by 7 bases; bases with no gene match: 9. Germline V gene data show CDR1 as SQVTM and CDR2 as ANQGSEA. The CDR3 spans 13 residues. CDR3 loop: CSGEATGGNGYTF. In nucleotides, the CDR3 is TGCAGCGGAGAGGCCACAGGGGGCAATGGCTACACCTTC. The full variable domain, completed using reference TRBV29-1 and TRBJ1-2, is SAVISQKPSRDICQRGTSLTIQCQVDSQVTMMFWYRQQPGQSLTLIATANQGSEATYESGFVIDKFPISRPNLTFSTLTVSNMSPEDSSIYLCSGEATGGNGYTFGSGTRLTVV.

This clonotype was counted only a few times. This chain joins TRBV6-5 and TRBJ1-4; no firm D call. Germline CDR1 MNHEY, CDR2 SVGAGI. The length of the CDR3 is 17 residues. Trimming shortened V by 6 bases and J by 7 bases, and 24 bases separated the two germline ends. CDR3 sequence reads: CASSLTIPRAEREKLFF. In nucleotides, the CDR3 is TGTGCCAGCAGCCTAACTATCCCTAGGGCCGAGCGTGAAAAACTGTTTTTT.

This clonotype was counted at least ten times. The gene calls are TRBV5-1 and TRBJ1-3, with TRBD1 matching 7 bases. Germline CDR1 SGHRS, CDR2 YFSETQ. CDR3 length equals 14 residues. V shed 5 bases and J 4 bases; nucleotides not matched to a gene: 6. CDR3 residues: CASRITGDGNTIYF. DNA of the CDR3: TGCGCCAGCAGGATTACAGGGGACGGAAACACCATATATTTT.

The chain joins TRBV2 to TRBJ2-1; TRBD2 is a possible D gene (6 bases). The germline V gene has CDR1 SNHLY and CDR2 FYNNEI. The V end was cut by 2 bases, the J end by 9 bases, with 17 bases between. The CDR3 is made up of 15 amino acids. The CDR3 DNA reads TGTGCCAGCAGTGAAACAGTCTGGGGGGTTCCTGAGCAGTTCTTC. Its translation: CASSETVWGVPEQFF.